This T cell receptor (beta chain) was identified in a study of Graves' ophthalmopathy and Graves' hyperthyroidism. Background on the study: There was a collection of peripheral blood at initial diagnosis, before any treatment.

Investigators amplified TCR beta CDR3 regions from RNA transcripts. The first-round RT-PCR employed HTBI primers together with the Qiagen OneStep RT-PCR kit. A multiplex PCR was then performed as the second round. TCRdb reanalysed the multiplex PCR reads using MiXCR and keeps one entry per CDR3 protein. Of more than 300,000 distinct CDR3 sequences in the sample, about a sixth were seen once. This CDR3 spans 15 amino acids. V was pared by 7 bases and J by 3 bases, with 16 bases between. PBMCs stemmed from approximately 10 ml of fresh peripheral blood. This clonotype appeared many times. The V gene is TRBV12-3 or TRBV12-4, the J gene TRBJ1-3; D call uncertain. Sequencing was carried out using peripheral blood. This TCR came from an adult woman with stable Graves' hyperthyroidism. This CDR3 reads CASTNPLGVGNTIYF. CDR3 DNA: TGTGCCAGCACTAACCCGCTCGGGGTTGGAAACACCATATATTTT.